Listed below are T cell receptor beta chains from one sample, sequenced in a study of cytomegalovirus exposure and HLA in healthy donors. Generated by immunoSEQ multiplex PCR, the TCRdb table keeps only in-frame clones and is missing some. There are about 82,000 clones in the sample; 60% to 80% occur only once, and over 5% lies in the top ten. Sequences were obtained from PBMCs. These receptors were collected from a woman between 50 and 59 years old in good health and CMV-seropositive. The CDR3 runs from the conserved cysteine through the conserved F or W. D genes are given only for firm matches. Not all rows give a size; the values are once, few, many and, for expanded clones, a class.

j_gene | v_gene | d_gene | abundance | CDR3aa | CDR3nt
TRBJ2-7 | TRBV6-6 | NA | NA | CASRLADSYEQYF | TGTGCCAGCAGATTAGCGGACTCCTACGAGCAGTACTTC
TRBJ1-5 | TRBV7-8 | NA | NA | CASSLAGGAPDQPQHF | TGTGCCAGCAGCTTAGCGGGGGGAGCACCGGACCAGCCCCAGCATTTT
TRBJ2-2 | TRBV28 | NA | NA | CASKSTGELFF | TGTGCCAGCAAATCGACCGGGGAGCTGTTTTTT
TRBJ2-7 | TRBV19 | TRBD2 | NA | CASSLRLAGVSEQYF | TGTGCCAGTAGCCTCCGGTTAGCGGGTGTTTCCGAGCAGTACTTC
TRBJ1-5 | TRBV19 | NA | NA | CASSIGRTDSQPQHF | TGTGCCAGTAGTATAGGGCGGACAGACAGTCAGCCCCAGCATTTT
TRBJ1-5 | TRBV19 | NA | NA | CASSPLTRSQYSNQPQHF | TGTGCCAGTAGTCCTTTAACACGGAGTCAATATAGCAATCAGCCCCAGCATTTT
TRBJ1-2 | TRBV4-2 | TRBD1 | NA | CASSPGQGTYGYTF | TGTGCCAGCAGCCCGGGACAGGGGACCTATGGCTACACCTTC
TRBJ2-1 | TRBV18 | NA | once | CASSPMGGGDEQFF | TGTGCCAGCTCACCAATGGGAGGTGGGGATGAGCAGTTCTTC
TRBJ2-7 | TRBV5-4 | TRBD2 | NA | CASRKETSGSSYEQYF | TGTGCCAGCAGAAAAGAAACTAGCGGGAGCTCCTACGAGCAGTACTTC
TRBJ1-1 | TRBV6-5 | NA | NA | CASTMGANTEAFF | TGTGCCAGCACTATGGGCGCGAACACTGAAGCTTTCTTT
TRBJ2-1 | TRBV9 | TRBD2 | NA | CASSLSGRAINEQFF | TGTGCCAGCAGCTTAAGCGGGAGGGCCATCAATGAGCAGTTCTTC
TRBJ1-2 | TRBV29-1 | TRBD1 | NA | CSVSDRAYGYTF | TGCAGCGTATCCGACAGGGCGTATGGCTACACCTTC
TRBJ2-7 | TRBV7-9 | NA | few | CASSLGRVYEQYF | TGTGCCAGCAGCTTGGGCAGGGTTTACGAGCAGTACTTC
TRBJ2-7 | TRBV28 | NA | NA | CASSLSEYEQYF | TGTGCCAGCAGTTTATCGGAGTACGAGCAGTACTTC
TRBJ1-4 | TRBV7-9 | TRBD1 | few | CASSPGGRVWEKLFF | TGTGCCAGCAGCCCAGGGGGCAGGGTGTGGGAAAAACTGTTTTTT
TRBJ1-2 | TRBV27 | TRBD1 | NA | CASSPGQGTYGYTF | TGTGCCAGCAGTCCTGGACAGGGGACTTATGGCTACACCTTC
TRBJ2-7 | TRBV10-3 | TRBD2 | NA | CAIRGTSVSYEQYF | TGTGCCATCAGGGGGACTAGCGTCTCCTACGAGCAGTACTTC
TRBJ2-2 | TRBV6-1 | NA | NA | CASSELGGEVGELFF | TGTGCCAGCAGTGAATTGGGGGGAGAGGTCGGGGAGCTGTTTTTT
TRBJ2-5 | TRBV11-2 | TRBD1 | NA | CASSTRDRAETQYF | TGTGCCAGCAGCACTCGGGACAGAGCCGAGACCCAGTACTTC
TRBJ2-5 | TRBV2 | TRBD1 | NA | CASSQQGQETQYF | TGTGCCAGCAGTCAACAGGGGCAAGAGACCCAGTACTTC
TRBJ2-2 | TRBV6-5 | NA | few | CASSYSIRGTGELFF | TGTGCCAGCAGTTACTCGATACGGGGGACCGGGGAGCTGTTTTTT
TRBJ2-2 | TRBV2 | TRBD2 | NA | CASSSAGPGTGTGELFF | TGTGCCAGCAGTTCAGCGGGACCTGGTACGGGGACCGGGGAGCTGTTTTTT
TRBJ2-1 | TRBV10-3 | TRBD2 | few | CAIKGLAGDNEQFF | TGTGCCATCAAAGGGCTAGCGGGAGACAATGAGCAGTTCTTC
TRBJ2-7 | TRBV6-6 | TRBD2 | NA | CASSGLATYEQYF | TGTGCCAGTTCGGGACTAGCCACCTACGAGCAGTACTTC
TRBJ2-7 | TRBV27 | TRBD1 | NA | CASSFDWDRAYEQYF | TGTGCCAGCAGTTTTGACTGGGACAGGGCCTACGAGCAGTACTTC
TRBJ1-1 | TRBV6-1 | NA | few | CASSRTSEAFF | TGTGCCAGCAGCCGGACTTCTGAAGCTTTCTTT
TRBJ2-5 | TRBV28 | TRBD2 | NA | CATTGWLAGGPGEETQYF | TGTGCCACCACGGGGTGGCTAGCGGGAGGGCCGGGGGAGGAGACCCAGTACTTC
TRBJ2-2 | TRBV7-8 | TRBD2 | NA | CASSLGRGERTGELFF | TGTGCCAGCAGCTTAGGGCGGGGGGAAAGGACCGGGGAGCTGTTTTTT